One and the same sample provided the 29 T cell receptor beta chains below, sequenced in a study of OX40 agonist ivuxolimab in advanced cancers. TCRdb's copy holds only in-frame clones and misses some; the assay was immunoSEQ multiplex PCR. The sample includes more than 80,000 clones, 90% of them seen just once. This specimen consisted of CD4+ or CD8+ T cells sorted from blood, obtained in a trial of the OX40 agonist ivuxolimab. The receptor source for this set is an adult with an advanced solid tumor such as melanoma, head and neck, liver or kidney cancer.

This chain links TRBV2 with TRBJ1-3; weak D call: TRBD1 (6 bases). This CDR3 region has 15 residues. Germline lookup yields CDR1 SNHLY and CDR2 FYNNEI. Trimming left V 7 bases short and J 1 base short, with 14 bases between. The CDR3 coding sequence is TGTGCCAGCAACCTCAGGGGATATTCTGGAAACACCATATATTTT. Translating gives CASNLRGYSGNTIYF.

The chain employs TRBV30 and TRBJ1-3; the D is unclear. This CDR3 contains 15 residues. The V end lost 5 bases, the J end lost 4 bases, and 18 bases lay between the germline ends. The germline V gene has CDR1 GTSNPN and CDR2 SVGIG (reference sequence). As DNA, the CDR3 is TGTGCCTGGGGGCCGGGGAGGGCGGTAGGAAACACCATATATTTT. Translation gives CAWGPGRAVGNTIYF.

This sequence joins TRBV27 and TRBJ2-3, with 16 bases lining up with TRBD2. After removal of 1 base from V and 6 bases from J, the junction contained 7 bases not matched to a gene. Germline V gene data show CDR1 as MNHEY and CDR2 as SMNVEV (reference sequence). The CDR3 has 18 amino acids. The CDR3 loop is CASSLFGTSGGAGDTQYF. For the CDR3, the DNA is TGTGCCAGCAGTTTATTTGGGACTAGCGGGGGGGCGGGGGATACGCAGTATTTT.

The rearrangement uses TRBV28 and TRBJ1-4; the D is unclear. The CDR3 has 11 amino acids. CDR1 is MDHEN and CDR2 is SYDVKM in the germline V gene. V shed 6 bases and J shed 3 bases, with 2 bases lying between them. The CDR3 coding sequence is TGTGCCAGCAGCCCTAATGAAAAACTGTTTTTT. It encodes CASSPNEKLFF.

The gene calls are TRBV28 and TRBJ2-5; D is unclear. There are 10 residues in the CDR3. The V end lost 5 bases, the J end lost 5 bases, and 3 bases lay between the germline ends. Germline assignment: CDR1 MDHEN and CDR2 SYDVKM. The CDR3 spells CASSGETQYF. CDR3 in DNA: TGTGCCAGCAGTGGGGAGACCCAGTACTTC.

CDR3 bases: TGTGCCATCAGAGAACAATCGGAAGAAAAACTGTTTTTT. Its translation is CAIREQSEEKLFF. The rearrangement joins TRBV10-3 to TRBJ1-4; D is unresolved. The germline gives CDR1 ENHRY, CDR2 SYGVKD. The CDR3 sequence is 13 residues long. The germline V and J ends were trimmed by 6 bases and 8 bases, with 13 bases remaining between them.

The chain combines TRBV7-2 with TRBJ1-1, with 8 bases matching TRBD1. Trimming at V came to 2 bases and at J to 5 bases, leaving 4 bases not matched to a gene. The germline V gene encodes CDR1 SGHTA and CDR2 FQGNSA. The CDR3 runs to 14 residues. The CDR3 DNA sequence: TGTGCCAGCAGCTTATTGCAGGGGGCAACTGAAGCTTTCTTT. It specifies CASSLLQGATEAFF.

This rearrangement joins TRBV5-6 to TRBJ2-3; 9 bases match TRBD2. The CDR3 totals 16 residues. Germline V gene lookup returns CDR1 SGHDT and CDR2 YYEEEE. Losses at the gene ends were 0 bases for V and 7 bases for J; bases not matched to a gene: 9. The CDR3 is CASSLALAGGLYTQYF. The CDR3 nucleotides are TGTGCCAGCAGCTTGGCCCTGGCGGGGGGGCTCTATACGCAGTATTTT.

A single count supports this clone. This chain joins TRBV5-1 and TRBJ1-1, with 7 bases fitting TRBD1. With V trimmed by 3 bases and J by 6 bases, 11 bases remained unmatched. CDR1 and CDR2 from the germline V gene are SGHRS and YFSETQ. The CDR3 spans 15 residues. In nucleotides, the CDR3 is TGCGCCAGCAGCTCAACACAGGGGATTTCGTCTGAAGCTTTCTTT. It specifies CASSSTQGISSEAFF.

The gene calls are TRBV7-2 and TRBJ2-5, with 7 bases fitting TRBD1. V shed 2 bases, J shed 2 bases, and the junction held 5 bases outside the gene matches. Germline CDR1 and CDR2: SGHTA and FQGNSA. The CDR3 loop spans 15 amino acids. CDR3 protein: CASSLKTGPQETQYF. The CDR3 DNA follows: TGTGCCAGCAGCTTAAAGACAGGGCCACAAGAGACCCAGTACTTC.

This chain connects TRBV7-3 to TRBJ1-2; TRBD1 aligns across 7 bases. The junction had 7 bases not matched to a gene; V was cut back by 5 bases and J by 4 bases. Per germline, CDR1 SGHTA and CDR2 FQGTGA. The CDR3 consists of 14 residues. CDR3 in DNA: TGTGCCAGCAGCCCTGGACAGGTACCCTATGGCTACACCTTC. Translated: CASSPGQVPYGYTF.

This chain joins TRBV6-5 and TRBJ1-1; D is unclear. Germline lookup yields CDR1 MNHEY and CDR2 SVGAGI. With 2 bases removed from V and 1 base from J, the gap between germline ends came to 8 bases. The CDR3 contains 14 residues. In nucleotides, the CDR3 is TGTGCCAGCAGTTACCCCGCCAAGAACACTGAAGCTTTCTTT. Amino acids: CASSYPAKNTEAFF.

This clone was seen only once. This chain uses TRBV6-5 with TRBJ2-2; 9 bases fit TRBD1. V gave up 9 bases and J gave up 6 bases; unmatched junction bases: 8. Looked up from germline, CDR1 is MNHEY and CDR2 is SVGAGI. CDR3 length: 14 residues. CDR3 residues: CASSGTGIPGELFF. Written as DNA, the CDR3 is TGTGCCAGTTCCGGGACAGGGATTCCCGGGGAGCTGTTTTTT.

The genes are TRBV28 and TRBJ1-4; D is ambiguous. The germline V and J ends were trimmed by 6 bases and 6 bases, with 17 bases remaining between them. CDR3 length: 15 residues. CDR1 MDHEN and CDR2 SYDVKM come from the germline V gene. CDR3 DNA sequence: TGTGCCAGCAGCCCTGTAGGACCGGAGGATGAAAAACTGTTTTTT. Translated: CASSPVGPEDEKLFF.

The chain is built from TRBV14 and TRBJ2-5; D is unresolved. The length of the CDR3 is 15 residues. Deletions cut 4 bases from V and 5 bases from J, with 17 bases between. From germline, CDR1 is SGHDN and CDR2 FVKESK. CDR3 residues: CASSPRALTAETQYF. The CDR3 nucleotides are TGTGCCAGCAGCCCCCGGGCCCTCACCGCCGAGACCCAGTACTTC.

The genes are TRBV28 and TRBJ1-5, with unresolved D. From germline, CDR1 is MDHEN and CDR2 SYDVKM. The CDR3 runs 15 residues. V lost 6 bases and J 5 bases, leaving 17 bases between the germline ends. CDR3 nucleotide sequence: TGTGCCAGCAGGACACCTGAGGGAAACCATCAGCCCCAGCATTTT. It specifies CASRTPEGNHQPQHF.

The V call is TRBV19, the J call TRBJ1-6, with D possibly matching TRBD1 (5 bases). The CDR3 extends over 16 amino acids. The germline gives CDR1 LNHDA, CDR2 SQIVND (reference sequence). V was shortened by 4 bases and J by 9 bases, with 19 bases between the two germline ends. The CDR3 DNA sequence: TGTGCCAGTAGTACCGACGTCACCGCGGGGCGTTCACCCCTCCACTTT. Translating gives CASSTDVTAGRSPLHF.

Here the CDR3 reads CASSQNDRNTEAFF. The CDR3 DNA reads TGTGCCAGCAGTCAGAACGACAGGAACACTGAAGCTTTCTTT. This chain uses TRBV27 with TRBJ1-1, with D possibly TRBD1 on 5 matching bases. CDR3 length: 14 residues. Germline values: CDR1 MNHEY, CDR2 SMNVEV (reference sequence). Trimming removed 5 bases at V and 1 base at J, with 11 bases between.

The J gene is TRBJ1-5, the V gene TRBV18; possibly TRBD1 for D (5 bases). The V end lost 6 bases, the J end lost 5 bases, and 11 bases lay between the germline ends. Germline loops: CDR1 KGHSH, CDR2 LQKENI. The CDR3 spans 13 residues. The CDR3 here is CASSTAGYQPQHF. CDR3 DNA: TGTGCCAGCTCCACGGCAGGGTATCAGCCCCAGCATTTT.

The rearrangement uses TRBV30 and TRBJ2-7; 8 bases map to TRBD2. Losses at the gene ends were 0 bases for V and 5 bases for J; bases not matched to a gene: 6. The germline CDR1 and CDR2 sequences are GTSNPN and SVGIG (reference sequence). The CDR3 has 14 residues. The CDR3 protein is CAWSVFRGGNEQYF. Here the CDR3 DNA reads TGTGCCTGGAGTGTATTTCGGGGGGGGAACGAGCAGTACTTC.

The chain joins TRBV28 to TRBJ1-2, with 10 nucleotides matching TRBD1. The length of the CDR3 is 12 residues. The V segment lost 8 bases and the J segment 6 bases; nucleotides outside the gene matches: 3. In germline, CDR1 is MDHEN, CDR2 SYDVKM. The CDR3 here is CASGQGGDGYTF. The CDR3 DNA sequence: TGTGCCAGCGGACAGGGGGGAGATGGCTACACCTTC.

The V gene is TRBV2, the J gene TRBJ2-7; TRBD2 is a possible D gene (6 bases). This CDR3 contains 12 residues. V was pared by 9 bases and J by 3 bases, with 12 bases between. Germline-derived CDR1 and CDR2 are SNHLY and FYNNEI. The CDR3 DNA sequence: TGTGCCAGGGACTTGGGGGGCTACGAGCAGTACTTC. This encodes CARDLGGYEQYF.

The rearrangement uses TRBV28 and TRBJ2-5; TRBD2 matches 7 bases. J gave up 3 bases and V 6 bases, and 13 bases lay outside the gene matches. CDR1 is MDHEN, CDR2 SYDVKM, per germline. CDR3 length equals 16 residues. For the CDR3, the DNA is TGTGCCAGCAGGTCGAAAGCGGGGACCCTAAAAGAGACCCAGTACTTC. Its protein is CASRSKAGTLKETQYF.

The J gene is TRBJ2-7, the V gene TRBV18; D might be TRBD1 or TRBD2, each matching 5 bases. Trimming stripped 4 bases from V and 2 bases from J, with 9 bases between. The CDR3 is made up of 13 amino acids. Germline V gene lookup returns CDR1 KGHSH and CDR2 LQKENI. The CDR3 sequence is CASSRGWAYEQYF. CDR3 nucleotide sequence: TGTGCCAGCTCACGGGGGTGGGCCTACGAGCAGTACTTC.

This chain joins TRBV7-2 and TRBJ2-3; tentative D call: TRBD2 (6 bases). The V end was cut by 5 bases, the J end by 8 bases, with 11 bases between. CDR1 SGHTA and CDR2 FQGNSA come from the germline V gene. This CDR3 region has 12 residues. Written as DNA, the CDR3 is TGTGCCAGCAGCATTCTGGGGGGTACGCAGTATTTT. It is translated as CASSILGGTQYF.

The chain couples TRBV7-2 to TRBJ2-1, with 7 bases fitting TRBD1. This CDR3 spans 15 amino acids. The J segment lost 5 bases and the V segment lost 1 base, leaving 5 bases of the junction unmatched. Germline CDR1 reads SGHTA; CDR2 reads FQGNSA. CDR3 sequence reads: CASSLGTGWDNEQFF. In DNA form, the CDR3 reads TGTGCCAGCAGCTTAGGGACAGGATGGGACAATGAGCAGTTCTTC.

The chain links TRBV7-2 to TRBJ2-3; TRBD1 might be the D (6 bases). V was shortened by 2 bases and J by 2 bases, with 14 bases between the two germline ends. Looked up from germline, CDR1 is SGHTA and CDR2 is FQGNSA. This CDR3 is built from 16 residues. The CDR3 DNA sequence: TGTGCCAGCAGCTTAAGAAGGACAGCAAACACAGATACGCAGTATTTT. Translation gives CASSLRRTANTDTQYF. Based on the CDR3 plus reference TRBV7-2 and TRBJ2-3, the full variable domain is GAGVSQSPSNKVTEKGKDVELRCDPISGHTALYWYRQSLGQGLEFLIYFQGNSAPDKSGLPSDRFSAERTGGSVSTLTIQRTQQEDSAVYLCASSLRRTANTDTQYFGPGTRLTVL.

The rearrangement links TRBV7-2 to TRBJ1-2; weak D call: TRBD1 (5 bases). Trimming shortened V by 5 bases and J by 2 bases, and 15 bases separated the two germline ends. The length of the CDR3 is 15 residues. CDR1 and CDR2 (germline): SGHTA, FQGNSA. The CDR3 DNA follows: TGTGCCAGCAGCCCGGATCTGACAGCAAACTATGGCTACACCTTC. Protein: CASSPDLTANYGYTF.

This chain links TRBV14 with TRBJ2-1; no firm D call. V was trimmed by 4 bases and J by 0 bases, leaving 19 bases between them. Germline V CDR1 and CDR2: SGHDN, FVKESK. This CDR3 contains 18 residues. CDR3 sequence: CASSPLSGRLSSYNEQFF. CDR3 sequence (DNA): TGTGCCAGCAGCCCGCTGTCCGGCCGTTTAAGCTCCTACAATGAGCAGTTCTTC.